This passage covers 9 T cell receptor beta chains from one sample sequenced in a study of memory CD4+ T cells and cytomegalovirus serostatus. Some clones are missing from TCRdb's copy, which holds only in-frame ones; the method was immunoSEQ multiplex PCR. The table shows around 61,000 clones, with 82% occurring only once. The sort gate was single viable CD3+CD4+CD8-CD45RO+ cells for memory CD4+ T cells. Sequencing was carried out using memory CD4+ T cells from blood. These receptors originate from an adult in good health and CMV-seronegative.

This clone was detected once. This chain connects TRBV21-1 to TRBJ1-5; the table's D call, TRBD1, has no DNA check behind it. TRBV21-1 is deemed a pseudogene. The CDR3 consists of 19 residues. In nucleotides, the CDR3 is TGTGCCAGCAGCAAAGAACCAGGACAGGTTCAGCCCAGCAATCAGCCCCAGCATTTT. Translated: CASSKEPGQVQPSNQPQHF.

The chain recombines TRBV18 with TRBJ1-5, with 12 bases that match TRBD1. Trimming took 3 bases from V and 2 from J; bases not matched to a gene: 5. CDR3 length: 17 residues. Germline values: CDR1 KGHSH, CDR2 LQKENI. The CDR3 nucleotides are TGTGCCAGCTCACCCCGGGACAGGGGGCGAGGCAATCAGCCCCAGCATTTT. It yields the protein CASSPRDRGRGNQPQHF.

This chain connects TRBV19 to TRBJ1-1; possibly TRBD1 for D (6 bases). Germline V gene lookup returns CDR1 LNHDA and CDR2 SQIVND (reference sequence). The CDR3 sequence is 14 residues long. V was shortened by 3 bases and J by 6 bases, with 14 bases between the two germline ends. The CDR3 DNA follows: TGTGCCAGTAGTATGGCGGGGGCGGATTCTGAAGCTTTCTTT. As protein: CASSMAGADSEAFF.

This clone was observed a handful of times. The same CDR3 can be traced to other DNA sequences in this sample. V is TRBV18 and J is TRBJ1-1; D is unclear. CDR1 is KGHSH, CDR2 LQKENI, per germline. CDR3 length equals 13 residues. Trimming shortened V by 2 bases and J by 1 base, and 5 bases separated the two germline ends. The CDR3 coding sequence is TGTGCCAGCTCACCAATGGCGAACACTGAAGCTTTCTTT. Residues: CASSPMANTEAFF.

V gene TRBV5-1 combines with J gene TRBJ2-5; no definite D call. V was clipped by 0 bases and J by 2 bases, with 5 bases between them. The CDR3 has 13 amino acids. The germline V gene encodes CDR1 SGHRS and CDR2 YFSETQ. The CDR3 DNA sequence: TGCGCCAGCAGCTTGGGGAGTCAAGAGACCCAGTACTTC. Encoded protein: CASSLGSQETQYF.

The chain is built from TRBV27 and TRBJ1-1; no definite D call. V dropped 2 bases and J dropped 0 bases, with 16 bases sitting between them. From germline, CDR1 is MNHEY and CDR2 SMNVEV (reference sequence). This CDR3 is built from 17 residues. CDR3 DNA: TGTGCCAGCAGTTTAAATTTGCGGAACCTTCTGAACACTGAAGCTTTCTTT. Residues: CASSLNLRNLLNTEAFF.

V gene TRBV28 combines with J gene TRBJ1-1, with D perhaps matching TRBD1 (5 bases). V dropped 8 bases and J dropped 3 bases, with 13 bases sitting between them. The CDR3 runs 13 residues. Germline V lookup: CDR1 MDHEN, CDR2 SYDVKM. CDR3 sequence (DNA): TGTGCCAGCCTCGGGGGGTTCGACACTGAAGCTTTCTTT. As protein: CASLGGFDTEAFF. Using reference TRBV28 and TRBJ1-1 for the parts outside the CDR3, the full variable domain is DVKVTQSSRYLVKRTGEKVFLECVQDMDHENMFWYRQDPGLGLRLIYFSYDVKMKEKGDIPEGYSVSREKKERFSLILESASTNQTSMYLCASLGGFDTEAFFGQGTRLTVV.

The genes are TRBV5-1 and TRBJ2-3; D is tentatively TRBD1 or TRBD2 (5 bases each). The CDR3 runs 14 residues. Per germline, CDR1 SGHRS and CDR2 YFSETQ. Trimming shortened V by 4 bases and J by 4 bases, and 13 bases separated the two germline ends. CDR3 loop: CASSGTSRADTQYF. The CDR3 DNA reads TGCGCCAGCAGCGGGACCTCCCGGGCAGATACGCAGTATTTT.

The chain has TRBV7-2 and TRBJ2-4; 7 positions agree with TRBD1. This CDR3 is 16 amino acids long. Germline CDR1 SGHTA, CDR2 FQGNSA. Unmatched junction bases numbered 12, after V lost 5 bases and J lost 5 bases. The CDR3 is CASSMQVGTVENIQYF. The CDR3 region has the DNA TGTGCCAGCAGCATGCAGGTCGGGACAGTTGAAAACATTCAGTACTTC.